Here is one T cell receptor (beta chain) with its context. Its antigen remains unidentified. The data derive from a study of molecular identifiers for immune sequencing clone quantification. Study outcomes and limitations: Clones above 20 RNA copies contained over 97% of effector molecules and under 1% of naive molecules. Identical TCR molecules can share a barcode, and this sharing could underestimate highly expanded clone sizes. Reports indicate spiked Jurkat TCR RNA from one cell could be found among roughly 980,000 naive cells.

Libraries of bulk TCR were made by previously described methods (with listed TCR primers). MiXCR was run by TCRdb on the PCR reads, yielding one entry per CDR3 protein. The sample includes 490,000 or so distinct CDR3 sequences, 20% to 25% of them seen just once. From germline, CDR1 is MNHNS and CDR2 SASEGT. The CDR3 is made up of 16 amino acids. Trimming at V came to 2 bases and at J to 1 base, leaving 3 bases not matched to a gene. This sequence joins TRBV6-1 and TRBJ2-5; 11 bases align to TRBD2. The receptor was isolated from a human donor in good health. Some libraries in this study had Jurkat cell RNA spiked in. Sequenced input: naive CD8+ T cells from blood, with Jurkat cell RNA spiked in. As for subset: FACS-sorted CD8+CD4-CCR7+CD45RA+ naive T cells. The CDR3 coding sequence is TGTGCCAGCAGTGAACCCCTAGCGGGAGGCCAAGAGACCCAGTACTTC. This translates into CASSEPLAGGQETQYF.